The sequence of this T cell receptor beta chain was determined in a study of shared clonotypes between healthy human individuals. Assay: immunoSEQ multiplex PCR; the TCRdb copy retains only in-frame clones and omits some. The sample consists of around 2,100,000 clones, about 95% of them appearing once. Terminally differentiated effector memory CD45RA+ cells were left out of the naive CD8 fraction, which was CD45RO-negative and positively selected for CCR7. Germline V gene sequence: CDR1 MGHDK, CDR2 SYGVNS. J was trimmed by 6 bases and V by 8 bases; bases with no gene match: 15. The CDR3 is made up of 16 amino acids.

The TCR originated in a man younger than 35 in good health. V and J are TRBV25-1 and TRBJ2-2, with TRBD1 matching over 7 bases. What was sequenced was naive CD8+ T cells sorted from blood. Written as DNA, the CDR3 is TGTGCCAGCTTTGAAGAAGAGGGGGCACGGGCCGGGGAGCTGTTTTTT. Its protein product is CASFEEEGARAGELFF.